This record covers a single T cell receptor (beta chain). This clone was detected only once. Its antigen target is currently unknown. No per-base quality is available; no much larger clone lies one base away. The immunoSEQ Assay, a bias-controlled multiplex PCR, was used to amplify TCRbeta CDR3 regions from genomic DNA. The original pipeline was this. The number of nucleated cells in each sample was estimated from the amplification of reference gene primers within the assay. Sequence reads were collapsed and filtered to measure the absolute abundance of every unique TCRbeta CDR3 rearrangement. For each sample, productive Simpson clonality was calculated as the square root of Simpson's diversity index across productive rearrangements. The immuneACCESS repertoire file appears here via TCRdb, limited to in-frame rearrangements. These files lack a portion of the clones; in checked studies, under half of the deficit traces to unresolved V genes, and the cause of the others is not known. That table furnishes V, J and clone size, whereas the DNA furnished D and trimming. The sample table contains approximately 110,000 clones; only one count was recorded for roughly 80% of them. The ten largest clones represent about 6.3% of the sample.

The germline V gene supplies CDR1 KGHSH and CDR2 LQKENI. Measured from the cysteine to the phenylalanine, the CDR3 is 18 residues long. Just the 54-base CDR3 DNA is kept, in frame starting at base 1. Germline trimming amounts to 4 bases on V and 10 bases on J, with 21 as the count of junction bases outside the gene matches. In Seattle, one collaborating source enrolled patients while the infection was active and tracked those patients longitudinally over the course of disease. Each collaborating institution followed its own protocols to collect whole blood in K2EDTA tubes. For TCRbeta analysis, collaborators shipped samples in one of three forms: frozen whole blood, isolated PBMCs, or DNA extracted from either of those sample types. The sample originates from a study of blood T cell repertoires in COVID-19 (dated by TCRdb to 2018 to 2020). Context from the whole study: Samples covering the acute and convalescent phases of COVID-19 were provided by collaborators in the United States, Italy and Spain. The prospective study material was composed of cDNA or gDNA derived from T cells, B-cell-depleted T cells, or PBMCs. The dataset comprised deeply sampled blood TCRbeta repertoires from subjects exposed to, actively infected with, or recovered from COVID-19. The repertoires were released in a freely available public database meant as a resource for research on the immune response to SARS-CoV-2. The samples were drawn from the first 160 participants of the ongoing ImmuneRACE study and from more than 1,000 subjects provided by 6 global collaborators. Nearly every sample came with metadata listing a de-identified subject ID, COVID-19 status, age in years and sex. Where HLA class I and class II types were available, the types were taken from metadata supplied by the sample provider, not from assay-based typing. General study outcomes and caveats: How much clinical and demographic metadata was included differed by source and by participant, and the metadata was provided uncurated.

The sequence came from a man older than 75 with COVID-19, enrolled during active disease. The receptor chain draws on TRBV18 and TRBJ1-5, with 8 middle bases fitting TRBD1. The sequenced material came from peripheral blood. The DNA sequence is TGTGCCAGCTCACAGATACAGAGTGGACAGGGAAGGGGAGGCCCCCAGCATTTT. Its protein reads: CASSQIQSGQGRGGPQHF.